This is a list of T cell receptor beta chains from one sample in a study of T-cell reconstitution after alpha-beta-depleted transplantation in children. MiXCR was run by TCRdb on the PCR reads, yielding one entry per CDR3 protein. This table holds approximately 300,000 distinct CDR3 sequences, almost 8% found once. Specimen: peripheral blood, collected 360 days after TCRalphabeta/CD19-depleted stem cell transplant. The receptor source for this set is a female patient aged 2-9 years who had a stem cell transplant for Fanconi anemia, so the T cells may come from the graft donor. Each CDR3 is given with its conserved first and last residue. D genes are given only for firm matches. Clone size is stated in some rows and not others, as once, few, many or a class when expanded.

size	D	V	J	DNA	CDR3
many	NA	TRBV5-6	TRBJ1-2	TGTGCCAGCAGGACAACGGATAGATTCTATGGCTACACCTTC	CASRTTDRFYGYTF
few	TRBD1	TRBV20-1	TRBJ1-2	TGCAGTGCAAAACAGGGGGCCCTGAACTATGGCTACACCTTC	CSAKQGALNYGYTF
many	NA	TRBV29-1	TRBJ1-1	TGCAGCGTTGGAACAGACATGAACACTGAAGCTTTCTTT	CSVGTDMNTEAFF
few	NA	TRBV2	TRBJ2-7	TGTGCCAGCAGTGAAGCGGGTTCAGGGGTCTACGAGCAGTACTTC	CASSEAGSGVYEQYF
few	TRBD1	TRBV20-1	TRBJ2-3	TGCAGTGCCATATCAGGGGGCGTAATAGATACGCAGTATTTT	CSAISGGVIDTQYF
many	TRBD2	TRBV28	TRBJ2-2	TGTGCCAGCAGTTTATGGGTCACGGGACTAGCGGGAGTCCCTTCACCCGGGGAGCTGTTTTTT	CASSLWVTGLAGVPSPGELFF
NA	NA	TRBV7-9	TRBJ2-7	TGTGCCAGCAGCGAGGTCCCAGGGCAGCAGTACTTC	CASSEVPGQQYF
many	TRBD1	TRBV5-1	TRBJ2-1	TGCGCCAGCAGTTTTCCGGGACAGGGGGTAAGGAATGAGCAGTTCTTC	CASSFPGQGVRNEQFF
few	TRBD2	TRBV5-1	TRBJ2-1	TGCGCCAGCAGCTTGAGTCCCGGGACTAGCGCCTACAATGAGCAGTTCTTC	CASSLSPGTSAYNEQFF
many	TRBD2	TRBV4-2	TRBJ2-7	TGTGCCAGCAGCCAAGAGGGCGGGAGGACCTCCTACGAGCAGTACTTC	CASSQEGGRTSYEQYF
many	NA	TRBV20-1	TRBJ2-3	TGCAGTGCTAGGGGGGGGCCCTCAGATACGCAGTATTTT	CSARGGPSDTQYF
many	NA	TRBV11-2	TRBJ1-4	TGTGCCAGCAGCTTACTTCCGGGAGAAAAACTGTTTTTT	CASSLLPGEKLFF
many	NA	TRBV20-1	TRBJ1-1	TGCAGTGCTACCTTGATGGGGAACACTGAAGCTTTCTTT	CSATLMGNTEAFF
many	TRBD2	TRBV6-5	TRBJ2-1	TGTGCCAGCAGTTCTCTAGCGGGGTCGAGGGATGAGCAGTTCTTC	CASSSLAGSRDEQFF
many	TRBD1	TRBV12-3/TRBV12-4	TRBJ1-1	TGTGCCAGCAGTCGGGCAGGGGGCACTGAAGCTTTCTTT	CASSRAGGTEAFF
NA	NA	TRBV6-5	TRBJ1-1	TGTGCCAGCAGTCGCGGGGACACTGAAGCTTTCTTT	CASSRGDTEAFF
many	NA	TRBV27	TRBJ2-3	TGTGCCAGCAGTTCCCTATTGGGGGATACGCAGTATTTT	CASSSLLGDTQYF
many	TRBD1	TRBV12-3/TRBV12-4	TRBJ1-4	TGTGCCAGCAGGTTGGGGCAGGGGGCGGAAAAACTGTTTTTT	CASRLGQGAEKLFF
NA	NA	TRBV29-1	TRBJ1-2	TGCAGCGTTGATCAGGGGACGGGTGGCTACACCTTC	CSVDQGTGGYTF
many	TRBD2	TRBV20-1	TRBJ2-3	TGCAGTGCTAGAGTGATAGCGGGGCGTAGCACAGATACGCAGTATTTT	CSARVIAGRSTDTQYF
many	NA	TRBV29-1	TRBJ1-1	TGCAGCGTCCGCCCCAGGGTCTCCAACACTGAAGCTTTCTTT	CSVRPRVSNTEAFF
NA	TRBD1	TRBV4-2	TRBJ2-2	TGTGCCAGCAGCCAAGCAGGGGGTGGAGCCGGGGAGCTGTTTTTT	CASSQAGGGAGELFF
many	NA	TRBV7-6	TRBJ1-6	TGTGCCAGCAGCCCGTCAGAAAGCTCCTATAATTCACCCCTCCACTTT	CASSPSESSYNSPLHF
many	TRBD2	TRBV5-1	TRBJ2-3	TGCGCCAGCAGCTCAAACGGGGGGGCATTCCCAGATACGCAGTATTTT	CASSSNGGAFPDTQYF
many	NA	TRBV18	TRBJ2-7	TGTGCCAGCTCAATTGGGCCAACCTACGAGCAGTACTTC	CASSIGPTYEQYF
many	TRBD1	TRBV4-1	TRBJ2-7	TGCGCCAGCAGCCAAGAATCGGTGGGACAGGGAGGCGAGCAGTACTTC	CASSQESVGQGGEQYF
few	NA	TRBV21-1	TRBJ2-7	TGTGCCAGCAGCAAAGGACAGACAGGGGATTCGGGGAAGGGGGAGCAGTACTTC	CASSKGQTGDSGKGEQYF
few	NA	TRBV7-2	TRBJ2-1	TGTGCCAGCAGCGGTAGGGGGGCCTACTATGAGCAGTTCTTC	CASSGRGAYYEQFF
many	NA	TRBV7-2	TRBJ2-2	TGTGCCAGCAGCTTTCCGTCACTATTGGGTTTGAACACCGGGGAGCTGTTTTTT	CASSFPSLLGLNTGELFF
few	TRBD1	TRBV28	TRBJ2-2	TGTGCCAGCACCACGCCTACAGACAGGGATCCGAACACCGGGGAGCTGTTTTTT	CASTTPTDRDPNTGELFF
many	NA	TRBV6-2/TRBV6-3	TRBJ2-2	TGTGCCAGCAGTTACTTTACCACGGGGGAGCTGTTTTTT	CASSYFTTGELFF
NA	TRBD2	TRBV30	TRBJ2-6	TGTGCCTGGTCTTGGGGCGGGGGGGCACTTGGGGCCAACGTCCTGACTTTC	CAWSWGGGALGANVLTF
NA	TRBD1	TRBV20-1	TRBJ1-1	TGCAGTGCTAGAGCGTCGACAGGGGGGGACACTGAAGCTTTCTTT	CSARASTGGDTEAFF
many	NA	TRBV11-2	TRBJ2-2	TGTGCCAGCAGCTTTGAAAACACCGGGGAGCTGTTTTTT	CASSFENTGELFF
NA	NA	TRBV3-1	TRBJ2-2	TGTGCCAGCAGCCAAGTTGGGGGAGGGGAGCTGTTTTTT	CASSQVGGGELFF
NA	NA	TRBV7-2	TRBJ1-5	TGTGCCAGCAGCTTAGTTCCAGTCCTCTATCAGCCCCAGCATTTT	CASSLVPVLYQPQHF
many	TRBD2	TRBV18	TRBJ2-3	TGTGCCAGCAGCCCACTAGCGGGGGGGCCCGATACGCAGTATTTT	CASSPLAGGPDTQYF
NA	NA	TRBV7-3	TRBJ2-2	TGTGCCAGCAGCTTAAACCCGAACACCGGGGAGCTGTTTTTT	CASSLNPNTGELFF
few	TRBD2	TRBV15	TRBJ2-3	TGTGCCACCAGTCCGGGGGGGCTCGCAGATACGCAGTATTTT	CATSPGGLADTQYF
many	NA	TRBV6-6	TRBJ2-5	TGTGCCAGCAGTTACCAGCGAGAGACCCAGTACTTC	CASSYQRETQYF
NA	NA	TRBV28	TRBJ1-1	TGTGCCAGCAATTTTCCCACGGGGAAGGGCACTGAAGCTTTCTTT	CASNFPTGKGTEAFF
NA	NA	TRBV3-1	TRBJ2-1	TGTGCCAGCAGCCAAGTTCGTTACAATGAGCAGTTCTTC	CASSQVRYNEQFF
few	NA	TRBV6-1	TRBJ1-1	TGTGCCAGCAGGAGGGGCCGGGAATTGAACACTGAAGCTTTCTTT	CASRRGRELNTEAFF
many	NA	TRBV20-1	TRBJ1-1	TGCAGTGCTCGCATATTAGGCAGCGACACTGAAGCTTTCTTT	CSARILGSDTEAFF
NA	NA	TRBV7-8	TRBJ2-2	TGTGCCAGCAGCTTATCGTCTAGCCGATCCACCGGGGAGCTGTTTTTT	CASSLSSSRSTGELFF
few	NA	TRBV30	TRBJ1-2	TGTGCCTGGAGACGAGGCGGAGGCTACACCTTC	CAWRRGGGYTF
NA	TRBD2	TRBV5-1	TRBJ2-7	TGCGCCAGCAGCCCCTTCTCGGCGGGAGGGAGCTACGAGCAGTACTTC	CASSPFSAGGSYEQYF
NA	TRBD1	TRBV2	TRBJ1-1	TGTGCCAGCAGTTCCCCAGGGGGGATGAACACTGAAGCTTTCTTT	CASSSPGGMNTEAFF
many	NA	TRBV3-1	TRBJ2-1	TGTGCCAGCAGCTCCGTGGGGCGTTGGTCCTACAATGAGCAGTTCTTC	CASSSVGRWSYNEQFF
NA	NA	TRBV3-1	TRBJ2-3	TGTGCCAGCAGCCAAGTTATTTACACAGATACGCAGTATTTT	CASSQVIYTDTQYF
few	TRBD1	TRBV3-1	TRBJ2-1	TGTGCCAGCAGCCAAGCGGGACAGGGCGTCAATGAGCAGTTCTTC	CASSQAGQGVNEQFF
few	TRBD2	TRBV7-2	TRBJ2-7	TGTGCCAGCAGCATCCTAGCGGGGGGGCACTACGAGCAGTACTTC	CASSILAGGHYEQYF
few	TRBD1	TRBV28	TRBJ1-6	TGTGCCAGCAGTTTACGACAGGGCCCATCACCCCTCCACTTT	CASSLRQGPSPLHF
many	TRBD2	TRBV28	TRBJ2-7	TGTGCCAGCAGTTTACCGGGGGCGGGAGGCCCCTACGAGCAGTACTTC	CASSLPGAGGPYEQYF
many	NA	TRBV5-1	TRBJ2-7	TGCGCCAGCAGGAACCAGGGTGGTGGCTACTACGAGCAGTACTTC	CASRNQGGGYYEQYF